Below, one T cell receptor (beta chain) is given with its context. The antigen is unknown. The data were obtained in a study of T cells after yellow fever vaccination. Study-level information: SMART-Seq v4 Ultra Low Input handled preparation of low-cell-number fractions. Regarding the study as a whole: The study noted that FACS-sorted repertoires could contain abundant clonotypes contaminating from the bulk population.

TCRdb reprocessed the 5' RACE reads with MiXCR, giving one entry per CDR3 protein. Found here are 100,000 to 150,000 distinct CDR3 sequences, roughly 9% of them singletons; the top ten hold about 40%. In germline, CDR1 is SGHAT, CDR2 FQNNGV. The CDR3 is 17 amino acids. Trimming removed 4 bases from V and 0 bases from J, with 17 bases in between. Sequenced here: CD8+ T cells sorted from PBMCs, sampled on the day of the yellow fever booster vaccination. The clonotype originates from a man aged 18 to 30 who received the YFV17D yellow fever vaccine. The chain employs TRBV11-2 and TRBJ2-3; D gene unclear. The CDR3 DNA is TGTGCCAGCAGCTGGCCGGGCCAACCTCCTAGCACAGATACGCAGTATTTT. The encoded protein is CASSWPGQPPSTDTQYF.